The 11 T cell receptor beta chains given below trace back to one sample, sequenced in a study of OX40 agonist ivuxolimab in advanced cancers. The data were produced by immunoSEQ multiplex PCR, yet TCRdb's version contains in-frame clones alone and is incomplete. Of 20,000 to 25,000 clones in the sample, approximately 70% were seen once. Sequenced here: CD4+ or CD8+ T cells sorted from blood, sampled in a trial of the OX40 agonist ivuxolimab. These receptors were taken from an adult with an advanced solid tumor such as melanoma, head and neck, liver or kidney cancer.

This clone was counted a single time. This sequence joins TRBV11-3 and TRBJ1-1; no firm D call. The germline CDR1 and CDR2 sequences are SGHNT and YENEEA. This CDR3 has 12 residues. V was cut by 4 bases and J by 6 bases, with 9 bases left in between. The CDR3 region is CASSYRGSEAFF. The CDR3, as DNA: TGTGCCAGCAGCTACCGTGGGTCTGAAGCTTTCTTT. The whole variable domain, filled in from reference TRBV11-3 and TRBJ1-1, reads EAGVVQSPRYKIIEKKQPVAFWCNPISGHNTLYWYLQNLGQGPELLIRYENEEAVDDSQLPKDRFSAERLKGVDSTLKIQPAELGDSAVYLCASSYRGSEAFFGQGTRLTVV.

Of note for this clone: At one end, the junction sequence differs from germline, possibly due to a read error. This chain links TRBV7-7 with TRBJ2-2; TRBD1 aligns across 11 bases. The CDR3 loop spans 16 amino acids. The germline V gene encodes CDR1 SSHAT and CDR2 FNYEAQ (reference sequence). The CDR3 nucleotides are TGTGCTAGCAGCAGAGGACAGGGGGCATTGGCCGGGGAGCTGTTTTTT. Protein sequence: CASSRGQGALAGELFF.

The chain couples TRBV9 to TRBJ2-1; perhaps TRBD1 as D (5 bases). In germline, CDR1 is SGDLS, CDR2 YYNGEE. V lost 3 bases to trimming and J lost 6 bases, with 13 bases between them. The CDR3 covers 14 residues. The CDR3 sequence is CASSGVGAFNEQFF. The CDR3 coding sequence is TGTGCCAGCAGCGGAGTAGGGGCTTTCAATGAGCAGTTCTTC. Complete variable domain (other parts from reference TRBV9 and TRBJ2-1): DSGVTQTPKHLITATGQRVTLRCSPRSGDLSVYWYQQSLDQGLQFLIQYYNGEERAKGNILERFSAQQFPDLHSELNLSSLELGDSALYFCASSGVGAFNEQFFGPGTRLTVL.

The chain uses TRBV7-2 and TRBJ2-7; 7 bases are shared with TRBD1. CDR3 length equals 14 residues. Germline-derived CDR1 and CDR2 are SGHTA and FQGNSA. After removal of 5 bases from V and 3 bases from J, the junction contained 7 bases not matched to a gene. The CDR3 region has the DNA TGTGCCAGCAGCACCGGACAGGCAAACTACGAGCAGTACTTC. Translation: CASSTGQANYEQYF.

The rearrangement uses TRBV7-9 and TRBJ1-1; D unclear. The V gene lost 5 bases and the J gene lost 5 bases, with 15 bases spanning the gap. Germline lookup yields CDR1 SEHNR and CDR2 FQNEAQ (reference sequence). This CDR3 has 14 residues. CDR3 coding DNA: TGTGCCAGCAGCGGAAGGCCTGCCGTGACTGAAGCTTTCTTT. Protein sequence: CASSGRPAVTEAFF.

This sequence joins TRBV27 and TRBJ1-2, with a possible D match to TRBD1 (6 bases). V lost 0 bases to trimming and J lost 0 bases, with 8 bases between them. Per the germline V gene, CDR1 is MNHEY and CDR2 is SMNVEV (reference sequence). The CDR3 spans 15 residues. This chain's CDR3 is CASSLSHRANYGYTF. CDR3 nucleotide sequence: TGTGCCAGCAGTTTATCGCACAGGGCTAACTATGGCTACACCTTC.

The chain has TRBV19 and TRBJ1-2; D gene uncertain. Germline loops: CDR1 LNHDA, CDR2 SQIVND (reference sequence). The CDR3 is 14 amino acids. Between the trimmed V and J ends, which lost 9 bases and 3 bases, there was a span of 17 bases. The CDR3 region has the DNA TGTGCCAGCTCTGAAGGAGGCGGCGACTATGGCTACACCTTC. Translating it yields CASSEGGGDYGYTF.

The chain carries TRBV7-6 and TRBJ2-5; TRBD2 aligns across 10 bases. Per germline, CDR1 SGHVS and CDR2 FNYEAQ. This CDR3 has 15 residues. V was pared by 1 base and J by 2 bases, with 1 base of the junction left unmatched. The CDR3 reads CASSLVLAGQETQYF. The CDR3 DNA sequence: TGTGCCAGCAGCTTAGTACTAGCGGGACAAGAGACCCAGTACTTC.

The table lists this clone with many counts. The CDR3 nucleotides read TGTGCCAGCAGTTATGATTGGACAGACAATGAAAAACTGTTTTTT. Translation gives CASSYDWTDNEKLFF. The rearrangement links TRBV6-5 to TRBJ1-4, with TRBD1 as a possible D gene (6 bases). The CDR3 is made up of 15 amino acids. CDR1 and CDR2 (germline): MNHEY, SVGAGI. Deletions cut 3 bases from V and 5 bases from J, with 13 bases between.

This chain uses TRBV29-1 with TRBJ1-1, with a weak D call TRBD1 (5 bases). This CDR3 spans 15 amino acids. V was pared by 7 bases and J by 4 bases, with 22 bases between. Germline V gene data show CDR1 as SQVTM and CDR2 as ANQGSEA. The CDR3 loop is CSAPKTGRQGTEAFF. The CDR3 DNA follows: TGCAGCGCCCCAAAAACAGGACGGCAAGGCACTGAAGCTTTCTTT.

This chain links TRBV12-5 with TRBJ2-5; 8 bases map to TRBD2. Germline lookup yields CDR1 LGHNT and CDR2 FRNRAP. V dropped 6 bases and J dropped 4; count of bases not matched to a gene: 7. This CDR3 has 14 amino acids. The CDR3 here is CASGGGGVVETQYF. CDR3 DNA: TGTGCTAGTGGCGGGGGGGGCGTGGTAGAGACCCAGTACTTC.